This T cell receptor beta chain emerged from a study of vaccination effects on CD4 cells after COVID-19 (dated 2022 in TCRdb). Study-level background: Across the study, the median time from the second dose to post-vaccine sampling was 72 days (range 14 to 241). SARS-CoV-2 spike-specific CD4+ TCR repertoires from before and after mRNA vaccination were compared in COVID-19 convalescent patients and in infection-naive vaccine recipients. The full study included roughly 10 COVID-19 convalescent patients and a few SARS-CoV-2-naive healthy vaccine recipients. Cultures from other donors in the study were sequenced using the Oncomine TCR Beta short-read assay on an Illumina iSeq 100.

The receptor library was made with the immunoSEQ multiplex PCR assay. DNA from the cultured and isolated CD4+ T cells underwent TCR beta CDR3 sequencing. Regarding the original processing steps: Non-productive TCR sequences were discarded, and reads were trimmed to the CDR3 region, with only CDR3s of 7 or more amino acids retained. The MANAFEST web app was used to identify antigen-specific clonotypes by comparing expansion in peptide wells with expansion in reference cultures. For clones to be considered positive, expansion at FDR<0.05 versus reference and all other wells, an odds ratio above 5, and a frequency above 0.1% in two replicate wells were required. A clonotype was defined as cross-reactive if the clonotype was significantly expanded both in SARS-CoV-2 spike wells and in at least one common cold coronavirus spike condition. Using the stringdist R package, CDR3 similarity was measured by Levenshtein distance, and unrooted trees were constructed with ape in R 3.6.1. Here the immuneACCESS table is served through TCRdb, limited to in-frame sequences with V and J called. Missing clones are a known gap in these copies; in checked studies unresolved V genes cover under half, and the rest lacks a known reason. The D gene and trimming were derived from the DNA, and the V and J assignments and clone size from that table. Within this sample are some 30,000 clones, with roughly 76% of them counted one time only. The ten top clones hold 5.8% of the sample.

Summary of the overall study and its limitations: Marked clonal contraction was observed in both infection-induced and vaccine-induced clones at late post-vaccination timepoints, consistent with waning T cell responses. Limitations of the study were the small number of convalescent patients and the absence of early post-infection timepoints. Among healthy vaccine recipients, nearly all vaccine-induced clones were SARS-CoV-2 mono-reactive, and only 1 of 255 was cross-reactive with common cold coronaviruses.

From cysteine to phenylalanine, the CDR3 is 16 amino acids long. Just CDR3 DNA is preserved here, 48 bases in frame from base 1. V is pruned by 4 bases and J by 10 bases, leaving 17 bases of the junction without a gene match. Looking up the germline V gene yields CDR1 KGHDR and CDR2 SFDVKD. To identify antigen-specific CD4+ T cell clonotypes by their expansion, the ViraFEST assay first stimulated PBMC with viral peptide pools and then applied TCR sequencing. After about 9 days of culture, CD4+ T cells were isolated with the EasySep CD4+ T cell isolation kit. Each participant received two doses of an mRNA SARS-CoV-2 vaccine, either BNT162b2 or mRNA-1273. None of the healthy vaccine recipients had a prior SARS-CoV-2 infection, which was confirmed by nucleocapsid antibody tests that came back negative both before and after vaccination. Roughly 1.9 million PBMC per well were cultured with about 10 ug/ml peptides in IMDM containing approximately 4.5% human AB serum, approximately 10 IU/ml IL-2 and gentamicin. On days 3 and 7, half of the culture medium was replaced with fresh IL-2-containing medium. Unless otherwise noted, each peptide stimulation condition was cultured in triplicate wells. Using Ficoll-Paque Plus gradient centrifugation, PBMC were separated from whole blood and then either used fresh or cryopreserved at -140C. The spike proteins of SARS-CoV-2 and of the common cold coronaviruses HCoV-NL63, HCoV-OC43 and HCoV-229E were spanned by overlapping peptide pools. The QIAamp micro DNA kit was used to extract genomic DNA from the cultured CD4+ T cells.

A word on this clone: Its antigen remains undetermined. One base away there is no much larger clone; base qualities are not given.

The source material was CD4+ T cells from PBMCs cultured with SARS-CoV-2 spike peptides, sampled after COVID-19 vaccination. The cell subset or site tag for this specimen amounts to: SARS-CoV-2 spike overlapping peptide pool stimulation. This receptor chain uses TRBV24-1 and TRBJ1-2, with 7 bases matching TRBD1. The receptor's source is a human donor who received a COVID-19 vaccine. Some clones in this sample may be carry-over from other donors' samples. The CDR3 reads as follows: CATSDPQGGQKSAYTF. The DNA reads TGTGCCACCAGTGACCCCCAGGGGGGACAAAAGAGTGCCTACACCTTC.